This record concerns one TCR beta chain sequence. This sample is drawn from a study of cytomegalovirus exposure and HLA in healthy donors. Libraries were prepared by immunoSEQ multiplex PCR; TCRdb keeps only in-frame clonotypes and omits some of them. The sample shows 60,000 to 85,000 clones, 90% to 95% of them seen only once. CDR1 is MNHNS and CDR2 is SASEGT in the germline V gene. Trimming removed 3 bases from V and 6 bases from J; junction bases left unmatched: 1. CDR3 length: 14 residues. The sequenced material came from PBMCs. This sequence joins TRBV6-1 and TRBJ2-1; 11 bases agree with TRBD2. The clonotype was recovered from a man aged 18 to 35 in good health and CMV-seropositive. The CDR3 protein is CASSDGTSGNEQFF. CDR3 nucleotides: TGTGCCAGCAGTGATGGGACTAGCGGCAATGAGCAGTTCTTC.